This T cell receptor (beta chain) was recovered during a study of T-cell reconstitution after alpha-beta-depleted transplantation in children (dated by TCRdb to the mid-2010s). Regarding the complete study: T-cell immune reconstitution after TCRalphabeta/CD19-depleted allogeneic hematopoietic cell transplantation in children was quantitatively tracked in the study by means of TCR repertoire profiling.

The method was PCR. Instrument on record: Illumina HiSeq 2500. Molecular barcoding was employed in the preparation of TCR libraries, with unique molecular identifiers being used to normalize TCRbeta repertoire quantification. TCRdb trimmed the raw reads at Q25, called clones with MiXCR and kept productive beta chains. Rows matching on CDR3 protein sequence are summarized as one entry with the most common DNA and genes. Recorded for this sample are some 840,000 distinct CDR3 sequences; roughly 15% of them occurred a single time. Roughly 5% of the sample rests with the top ten. The research as a whole found: The apparently early recovery of alphabetaT-cell counts about two months after transplant reportedly depended on only several hundred rapidly expanded clones that came from non-depleted graft cells. Over the following months the frequencies of hyperexpanded clones went down, and after one year T-cell counts and TCRbeta diversity were mostly credited to newly produced T cells. The high TCRbeta diversity at day 60 in some patients was ascribed to recipient T cells and intrathymic progenitors that had survived conditioning.

This specimen's treatment or condition label, interpreted: allogeneic hematopoietic cell transplantation with graft depleted of TCRalphabeta T cells and CD19 B cells. TCRalphabeta/CD19-depleted allogeneic hematopoietic cell grafts were given to the transplant recipients, all of whom were children. This clonotype was found a few times. The specificity of this receptor is unknown. No qualities accompany the bases; no much larger clone lies one base away. Sequenced here: PBMCs, mostly from graft donor cells, sampled 360 days after TCRalphabeta/CD19-depleted stem cell transplant. This TCR came from a male patient under 18 who had a stem cell transplant for acute lymphoblastic leukemia, so the T cells may come from the graft donor.

The sequence in DNA is TGTGCCAGCAGCTTAGCGTGGCCTCAGGACGAGCAGTACTTC. This is translated as CASSLAWPQDEQYF. The rearranged segments are TRBV7-9 and TRBJ2-7; the D gene identity is not certain. From its cysteine to its phenylalanine, the CDR3 spans 14 amino acids. Of the read, only the CDR3 DNA is kept; its 42 bases are in frame from base 1. CDR1 SEHNR and CDR2 FQNEAQ are derived from the germline V gene (reference sequence). V is shortened by 0 bases, J by 5 bases, and the region joining them spans 11 bases. Reference TRBV7-9 and TRBJ2-7 proteins supply the regions before and after the CDR3; the full variable domain is: DTGVSQNPRHKITKRGQNVTFRCDPISEHNRLYWYRQTLGQGPEFLTYFQNEAQLEKSRLLSDRFSAERPKGSFSTLEIQRTEQGDSAMYLCASSLAWPQDEQYFGPGTRLTVT.